This is a list of T cell receptor beta chains from one sample in a study of T cells in Graves' hyperthyroidism and ophthalmopathy. A single record per CDR3 protein comes from TCRdb applying MiXCR to the multiplex PCR reads. The table has approximately 870,000 distinct CDR3 sequences, 35% to 45% seen once. Sequencing used blood. Receptors originate from a man between 18 and 29 years old with Graves' hyperthyroidism. CDR3s include the opening cysteine and the closing phenylalanine or tryptophan. The D gene is left open where the match is weak. Clone size is shown for a subset of rows, as once, few, many or a class of expanded clone.

D gene	V gene	J gene	clone size	CDR3 protein	CDR3 DNA
NA	TRBV4-1	TRBJ1-2	few	CASSQVSPGHGYTF	TGCGCCAGCAGCCAAGTCTCCCCGGGGCATGGCTACACCTTC
NA	TRBV12-3/TRBV12-4	TRBJ2-7	many	CASSLAQGTYEQYF	TGTGCCAGCAGCTTGGCACAGGGCACCTACGAGCAGTACTTC
TRBD1	TRBV5-8	TRBJ2-5	few	CASSYGQVKETQYF	TGTGCCAGCAGTTACGGACAGGTTAAAGAGACCCAGTACTTC
NA	TRBV10-3	TRBJ2-5	many	CAIEKETQYF	TGTGCCATCGAGAAAGAGACCCAGTACTTC
NA	TRBV9	TRBJ1-1	many	CASSVAPKSTEAFF	TGTGCCAGCAGCGTAGCCCCGAAATCCACTGAAGCTTTCTTT
TRBD1	TRBV7-9	TRBJ2-7	few	CASSPSDREVSYEQYF	TGTGCCAGCAGCCCCTCGGACAGGGAAGTCTCCTACGAGCAGTACTTC
NA	TRBV29-1	TRBJ2-7	many	CSARTGEQYF	TGCAGCGCCCGGACTGGAGAGCAGTACTTC
NA	TRBV10-3	TRBJ2-5	NA	CAIRKGLVEETQYF	TGTGCCATCCGCAAAGGGCTCGTAGAAGAGACCCAGTACTTC
NA	TRBV7-9	TRBJ1-1	many	CASSRGSVGDTEAFF	TGTGCCAGCAGCCGTGGGTCCGTTGGGGACACTGAAGCTTTCTTT
NA	TRBV9	TRBJ2-2	few	CASSVEDSVTGELFF	TGTGCCAGCAGCGTAGAGGACAGCGTTACCGGGGAGCTGTTTTTT
NA	TRBV20-1	TRBJ1-1	many	CSASRENTEAFF	TGCAGTGCTAGCAGGGAGAACACTGAAGCTTTCTTT
NA	TRBV29-1	TRBJ2-7	many	CSVEDKGGDEQYF	TGCAGCGTTGAAGATAAGGGGGGCGACGAGCAGTACTTC
NA	TRBV7-9	TRBJ1-6	NA	CTSSPRALGLGSPLHF	TGTACCAGCAGCCCCCGGGCCCTCGGGCTGGGTTCACCCCTCCACTTT
NA	TRBV5-6	TRBJ1-5	few	CASTGQSSNQPQHF	TGTGCCAGCACCGGACAGAGCTCTAATCAGCCCCAGCATTTT
TRBD1	TRBV19	TRBJ1-2	once	CASSIDLGQGSGYTF	TGTGCCAGTAGTATAGATCTGGGACAGGGCTCTGGCTACACCTTC
TRBD2	TRBV7-2	TRBJ2-5	many	CASRPSSGRGWETQYF	TGTGCCAGCAGGCCTTCTAGCGGGAGGGGGTGGGAGACCCAGTACTTC
NA	TRBV7-2	TRBJ1-1	NA	CASSQGISRGTNTEAFF	TGCGCCAGCAGCCAAGGGATATCCAGGGGAACGAACACTGAAGCTTTCTTT
NA	TRBV27	TRBJ1-1	NA	CASSLRGFAEAFF	TGTGCCAGCAGTTTAAGGGGGTTCGCTGAAGCTTTCTTT
NA	TRBV12-3/TRBV12-4	TRBJ1-5	NA	CASTDTSNSNQPQHF	TGTGCCAGCACCGATACATCAAATAGCAATCAGCCCCAGCATTTT
NA	TRBV7-2	TRBJ2-7	few	CASSFPERGGGTYEQYF	TGTGCCAGCAGCTTCCCGGAGAGGGGAGGGGGAACCTACGAGCAGTACTTC
TRBD1	TRBV2	TRBJ2-7	NA	CASLYGTASYEQYF	TGTGCCAGCTTATACGGGACAGCCTCCTACGAGCAGTACTTC
NA	TRBV7-2	TRBJ2-5	NA	CARREGETQYF	TGTGCTAGAAGGGAAGGCGAGACCCAGTACTTC
NA	TRBV29-1	TRBJ2-7	many	CSVGVDHQGYEQYF	TGCAGCGTTGGCGTGGACCATCAAGGGTACGAGCAGTACTTC
NA	TRBV9	TRBJ1-2	many	CASSGTGVGYTF	TGTGCCAGCAGCGGCACGGGGGTCGGCTACACCTTC
TRBD1	TRBV29-1	TRBJ1-1	NA	CSLGGAPEAFF	TGCAGCTTAGGGGGCGCGCCTGAAGCTTTCTTT
TRBD1	TRBV20-1	TRBJ1-5	NA	CSALQGAASNQPQHF	TGCAGTGCCCTCCAGGGGGCGGCAAGCAATCAGCCCCAGCATTTT
NA	TRBV4-1	TRBJ1-6	many	CASSQGETGIGSPLHF	TGTGCCAGCAGCCAAGGGGAAACAGGGATAGGATCACCCCTCCACTTT
TRBD1	TRBV2	TRBJ2-5	NA	CASNFDRAQETQYF	TGTGCCAGCAACTTTGACAGGGCGCAAGAGACCCAGTACTTC
NA	TRBV20-1	TRBJ1-4	few	CSARDEWGAGEKLFF	TGCAGTGCTAGAGATGAGTGGGGGGCAGGTGAAAAACTGTTTTTT
NA	TRBV15	TRBJ1-4	NA	CATSSGDRKLFF	TGTGCCACCAGCTCGGGGGATAGAAAACTGTTTTTT
NA	TRBV29-1	TRBJ2-5	many	CSVEQYRAEETQYF	TGCAGCGTTGAACAATACAGGGCGGAAGAGACCCAGTACTTC
NA	TRBV29-1	TRBJ2-6	NA	CSVEEGLNTEAF	TGCAGCGTTGAAGAGGGATTGAACACTGAAGCTTTC
NA	TRBV29-1	TRBJ1-2	once	CRKTGSYGYTF	TGCAGGAAGACCGGCAGCTATGGCTACACCTTC